This T cell receptor beta chain appears in the sequencing data of a study of T-cell reconstitution after alpha-beta-depleted transplantation in children. This CDR3 is 14 amino acids long. CDR1 SQVTM and CDR2 ANQGSEA come from the germline V gene. V dropped 4 bases and J dropped 7; count of bases not matched to a gene: 9. This clonotype was counted ten times or more. Preparation of the TCRbeta library used unique molecular identifiers. TCRdb reanalysed the PCR reads using MiXCR and keeps one entry per CDR3 protein. The table has about 640,000 distinct CDR3 sequences, roughly 17% seen once. The receptor was derived from a human donor who donated a stem cell graft to a child with acute myeloid leukemia. The chain employs TRBV29-1 and TRBJ2-1; 8 nucleotides align to TRBD1. The sequences come from PBMCs from the stem cell graft donor, collected from the stem cell graft. The CDR3 loop reads CSVGSQGAWNEQFF. Written as DNA, the CDR3 is TGCAGCGTTGGTTCTCAGGGGGCATGGAATGAGCAGTTCTTC.